The clone carrying this T cell receptor beta chain has a count of ten or more. The sample belongs to a study of Graves' ophthalmopathy and Graves' hyperthyroidism. For the study at large: Samples of peripheral blood were obtained at initial diagnosis, prior to treatment of any kind.

Per germline, CDR1 SGHVS and CDR2 FNYEAQ. The CDR3 extends over 13 amino acids. V shed 2 bases and J shed 5 bases, with 8 bases lying between them. Recruitment covered hyperthyroidism patients aged 18 to 65 whose new diagnosis was of under 2 months' duration. Reliance was placed on clinical symptoms, serum thyroxine, TRAb, thyroid ultrasound and orbital computed tomography for diagnosis. Scientists amplified the TCR beta CDR3 regions from RNA transcripts. Investigators did first-round RT-PCR with HTBI primers, then second-round multiplex PCR. Via MiXCR, TCRdb re-called the multiplex PCR reads, giving one row per CDR3 protein. The profile shows about 400,000 distinct CDR3 sequences, 21% of them singletons.

This receptor was obtained from a woman under 30 with stable Graves' hyperthyroidism. The J gene is TRBJ2-3, the V gene TRBV7-6; weak D call: TRBD2 (5 bases). The source material was peripheral blood. The CDR3 region is CASSLSGRDTQYF. CDR3 DNA sequence: TGTGCCAGCAGCTTAAGTGGGAGAGATACGCAGTATTTT.